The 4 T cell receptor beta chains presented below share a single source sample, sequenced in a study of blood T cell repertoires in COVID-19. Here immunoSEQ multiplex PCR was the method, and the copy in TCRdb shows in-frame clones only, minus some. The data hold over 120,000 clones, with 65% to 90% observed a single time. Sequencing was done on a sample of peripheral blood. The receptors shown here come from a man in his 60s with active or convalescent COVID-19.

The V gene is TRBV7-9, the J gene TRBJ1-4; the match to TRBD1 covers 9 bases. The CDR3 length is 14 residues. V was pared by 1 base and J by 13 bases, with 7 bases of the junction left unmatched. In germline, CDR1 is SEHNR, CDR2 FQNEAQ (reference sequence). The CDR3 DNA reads TGTGCCAGCAGCTTAGTGACAGGGGGTGGAAGACTGTTTTTT. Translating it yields CASSLVTGGGRLFF.

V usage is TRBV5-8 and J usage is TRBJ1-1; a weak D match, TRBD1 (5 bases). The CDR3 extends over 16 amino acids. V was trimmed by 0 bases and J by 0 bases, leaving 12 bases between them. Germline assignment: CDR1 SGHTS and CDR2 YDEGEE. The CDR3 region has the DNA TGTGCCAGCAGCTTGGGACAGAGACTTATGAACACTGAAGCTTTCTTT. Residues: CASSLGQRLMNTEAFF.

Here the CDR3 reads CASSLYRGVNSPLHF. The DNA of the CDR3 is TGTGCCAGCAGCTTGTACAGGGGGGTAAATTCACCCCTCCACTTT. The chain combines TRBV5-6 with TRBJ1-6; 8 nucleotides agree with TRBD1. V lost 1 base and J lost 7; bases outside the gene matches: 4. The germline V gene encodes CDR1 SGHDT and CDR2 YYEEEE. This CDR3 has 15 amino acids.

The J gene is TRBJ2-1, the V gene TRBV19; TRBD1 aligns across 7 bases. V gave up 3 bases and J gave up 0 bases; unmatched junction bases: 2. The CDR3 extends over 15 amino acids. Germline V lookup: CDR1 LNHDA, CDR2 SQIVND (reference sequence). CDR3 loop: CASSIWDSSYNEQFF. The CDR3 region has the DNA TGTGCCAGTAGTATCTGGGACAGCTCCTACAATGAGCAGTTCTTC.